Listed here is a single T cell receptor (beta chain). The antigen remains undetermined. This sample was taken from a study of cytomegalovirus exposure and HLA in healthy donors. At the level of the study: The 110 or so validation repertoires, a later analysis reported, used the same platform as the 550 to 800 first-cohort repertoires. Study-wide findings and caveats: The study put 160 or so TCR beta chains on its list as cytomegalovirus-associated.

Sequencing was performed with immunoSEQ multiplex PCR; in TCRdb, only in-frame clones are kept and a portion is missing. Seen here are approximately 160,000 clones, 80% to 90% observed once, and the top ten hold roughly 5.8%. Trimming stripped 2 bases from V and 1 base from J, with 9 bases between. The CDR3 is 14 amino acids. The germline V gene has CDR1 SGDLS and CDR2 YYNGEE. The receptor comes from a woman in her 30s in good health and CMV-seronegative. The sequencing input was PBMCs. J is TRBJ2-5 and V is TRBV9; no firm D call. CDR3 amino acids: CASSVDAVQETQYF. The CDR3 nucleotides read TGTGCCAGCAGCGTCGACGCGGTCCAAGAGACCCAGTACTTC.